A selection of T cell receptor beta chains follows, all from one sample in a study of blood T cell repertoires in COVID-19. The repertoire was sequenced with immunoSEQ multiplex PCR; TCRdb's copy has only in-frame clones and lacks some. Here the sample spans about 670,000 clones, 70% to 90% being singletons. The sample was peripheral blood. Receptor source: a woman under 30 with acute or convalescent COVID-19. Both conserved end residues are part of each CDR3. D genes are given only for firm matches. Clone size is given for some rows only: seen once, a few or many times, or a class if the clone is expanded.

TGCGCCAGCAGTGCGGGGACTGAAGCTTTCTTT	CASSAGTEAFF	-	-	TRBV10-2	TRBJ1-1
TGTGCCAGCAGCTTGGGACTAGCGGGGCAAGAGACCCAGTACTTC	CASSLGLAGQETQYF	TRBD2	-	TRBV7-7	TRBJ2-5
TGTGCCAGTAGTAGCGGGGGCCCGAGAAACACAGATACGCAGTATTTT	CASSSGGPRNTDTQYF	-	-	TRBV19	TRBJ2-3
TGCGCCAGCAGCTCGACAGGGATCCATAATGAAAAACTGTTTTTT	CASSSTGIHNEKLFF	TRBD1	-	TRBV10-2	TRBJ1-4
TGTGCCAGCAGCCAAGAACCCAGCAGGGTCGGTTCAAATGGCTACACCTTC	CASSQEPSRVGSNGYTF	-	-	TRBV4-2	TRBJ1-2
TGCAGCTCCAGCTCGGGGGGCGAGCAGTACTTC	CSSSSGGEQYF	TRBD2	-	TRBV29-1	TRBJ2-7
TGTGCCAGCAGTGACTCGGAGACAGGGATTGGCTACACCTTC	CASSDSETGIGYTF	TRBD1	-	TRBV6-4	TRBJ1-2
TGTGCCAGCAGTGAAGTAGGCAGGGGTGGCTACACCTTC	CASSEVGRGGYTF	-	-	TRBV2	TRBJ1-2
TGTGCCAGTATGATGGGGGGAGAACAGCCCCAGCATTTT	CASMMGGEQPQHF	-	-	TRBV19	TRBJ1-5
TGTGCCAGCAGTCGACAGGGGTTGTACGAGCAGTACTTC	CASSRQGLYEQYF	TRBD1	-	TRBV28	TRBJ2-7
TGTGCCAGCAGTTGGGGGGGGGCCCGGAGGCACGAGCAGTACTTC	CASSWGGARRHEQYF	-	few	TRBV27	TRBJ2-7
TGTGCCACCAGCACAACAGGCTCCTACGAGCAGTACTTC	CATSTTGSYEQYF	-	few	TRBV15	TRBJ2-7
TGTGCCTGGGCTTCCGGGACTCCCCCCTACGAGCAGTACTTC	CAWASGTPPYEQYF	-	-	TRBV30	TRBJ2-7
TGTGCCAGCAGTCTCAGATTCGTCCCGGGACAGGGGGCATCCTATAATTCACCCCTCCACTTT	CASSLRFVPGQGASYNSPLHF	TRBD1	-	TRBV6-6	TRBJ1-6
TGCGCCAGCAGCCAAGCCGCCCTCGGACAGGGAGATGAGTTCTTC	CASSQAALGQGDEFF	TRBD1	-	TRBV4-3	TRBJ2-1
TGTGCCAGTAGTATCGTGGCCCAAGAGACCCAGTACTTC	CASSIVAQETQYF	-	-	TRBV19	TRBJ2-5
TGCGCCAGCAGCCAAGTCCAGGACCTCTTAGGGGATGGCTACACCTTC	CASSQVQDLLGDGYTF	-	-	TRBV4-1	TRBJ1-2
TGTGCCTGGAGTGGACAGGGTGGAATTAAAGCTTTCTTT	CAWSGQGGIKAFF	TRBD1	-	TRBV30	TRBJ1-1